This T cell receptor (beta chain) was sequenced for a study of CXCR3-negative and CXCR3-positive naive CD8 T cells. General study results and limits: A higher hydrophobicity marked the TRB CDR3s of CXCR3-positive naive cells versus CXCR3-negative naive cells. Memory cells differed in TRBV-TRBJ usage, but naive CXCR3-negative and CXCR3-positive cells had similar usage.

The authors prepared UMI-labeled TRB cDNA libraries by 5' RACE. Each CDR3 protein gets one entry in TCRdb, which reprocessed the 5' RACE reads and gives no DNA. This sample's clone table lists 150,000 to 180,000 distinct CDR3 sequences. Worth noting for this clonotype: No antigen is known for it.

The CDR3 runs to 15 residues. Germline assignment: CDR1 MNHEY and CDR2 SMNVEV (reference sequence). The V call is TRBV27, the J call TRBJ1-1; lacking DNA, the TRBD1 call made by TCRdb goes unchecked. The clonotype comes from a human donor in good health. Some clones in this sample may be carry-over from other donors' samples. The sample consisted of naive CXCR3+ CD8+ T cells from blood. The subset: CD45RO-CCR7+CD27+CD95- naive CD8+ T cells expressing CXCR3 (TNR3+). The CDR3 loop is CASSDLPGILTEAFF.